One sample yielded the 13 T cell receptor beta chains listed below, sequenced in a study of blood T cells in healthy people across ages. Alongside a J-beta primer mix, a sample-barcoded 5' primer served in a second PCR lasting roughly 7 to 12 cycles. Each CDR3 protein gets one entry after TCRdb re-called the 5' RACE reads with MiXCR. This table holds about 1.8 million distinct CDR3 sequences, about 49% found once. The sample taken for sequencing was blood. The receptors were gathered from a woman aged 40 to 50 in good health.

The chain's CDR3 is CATSDVRGNYGYTF. The DNA of the CDR3 is TGTGCCACCAGTGATGTACGGGGAAACTATGGCTACACCTTC. This chain joins TRBV24-1 and TRBJ1-2; no definite D call. CDR1 and CDR2 from the germline V gene are KGHDR and SFDVKD. The CDR3 is made up of 14 amino acids. The germline V and J ends were trimmed by 3 bases and 2 bases, with 9 bases remaining between them.

Concerning this clonotype: One end of the junction does not line up with germline, which may come from a read error. DNA of the CDR3: TGTGCTAGCAGCGAAGGGGTCTACAATGAGCAGTTTTTC. It is translated as CASSEGVYNEQFF. J is TRBJ2-1 and V is TRBV7-7; maybe TRBD1 (5 bases). Germline V gene data show CDR1 as SSHAT and CDR2 as FNYEAQ (reference sequence). The CDR3 has 13 amino acids.

This clonotype turned up a few times. The rearrangement joins TRBV20-1 to TRBJ1-2, with a weak D call TRBD1 (6 bases). Germline V CDR1 and CDR2: DFQATT, SNEGSKA (reference sequence). V lost 3 bases and J lost 8, with 22 bases in between. CDR3 length: 15 residues. The DNA of the CDR3 is TGCAGTGCTAGGCCCAGTCGAGTTTCCGGGGGCGGCTACACCTTC. It encodes CSARPSRVSGGGYTF.

This clonotype showed up just a few times. V usage is TRBV6-6 and J usage is TRBJ2-1, with 7 bases matching TRBD2. The length of the CDR3 is 15 residues. V shed 5 bases and J 7 bases; nucleotides not matched to a gene: 11. Germline V lookup: CDR1 MNHNY, CDR2 SVGAGI (reference sequence). This CDR3 is CASSPLAGTGNEQFF. In DNA, the CDR3 is TGTGCCAGCAGTCCCTTAGCGGGTACTGGGAATGAGCAGTTCTTC.

The chain couples TRBV4-1 to TRBJ2-3; D not certain. Germline assignment: CDR1 MGHRA and CDR2 YSYEKL. Trimming pared 5 bases from V and 5 bases from J, leaving 8 bases between. The CDR3 is made up of 12 amino acids. The CDR3, as DNA: TGCGCCAGCAGCTCCGAAGGAGATACGCAGTATTTT. Encoded protein: CASSSEGDTQYF.

This clonotype was recorded once. A much larger clone lies a single base off, so this may be a read error. This chain joins TRBV10-3 and TRBJ2-1; the D is unclear. Matching the DNA end better, TRBJ2-7 makes the J call doubtful. The CDR3 is made up of 13 amino acids. The germline gives CDR1 ENHRY, CDR2 SYGVKD. This CDR3 is CAISEGQYNEQYF. The CDR3 region has the DNA TGTGCCATCAGTGAGGGGCAGTACAATGAGCAGTACTTC.

The chain has TRBV7-3 and TRBJ2-1; no clear D gene. Trimming shortened V by 3 bases and J by 4 bases, and 7 bases separated the two germline ends. CDR1 SGHTA and CDR2 FQGTGA come from the germline V gene. The CDR3 sequence is 13 residues long. CDR3 in DNA: TGTGCCAGCAGCTTCTACCGGTACAATGAGCAGTTCTTC. This sequence encodes CASSFYRYNEQFF. Looking up the rest from reference TRBV7-3 and TRBJ2-1 gives the full variable domain: GAGVSQTPSNKVTEKGKYVELRCDPISGHTALYWYRQSLGQGPEFLIYFQGTGAADDSGLPNDRFFAVRPEGSVSTLKIQRTERGDSAVYLCASSFYRYNEQFFGPGTRLTVL.

This clonotype occurred a few times. The chain combines TRBV7-2 with TRBJ2-5; D remains unclear. The V and J ends lost 2 bases and 1 base respectively, with 5 bases between them. The length of the CDR3 is 13 residues. Germline loops: CDR1 SGHTA, CDR2 FQGNSA. Written as DNA, the CDR3 is TGTGCCAGCAGCTTAAAGCTCCAAGAGACCCAGTACTTC. It encodes CASSLKLQETQYF.

The CDR3 sequence is CSVMDRAWTDTQYF. For the CDR3, the DNA is TGCAGCGTTATGGACAGGGCCTGGACAGATACGCAGTATTTT. The V and J genes are TRBV29-1 and TRBJ2-3; 8 bases are a match to TRBD1. CDR3 length equals 14 residues. CDR1 and CDR2 from the germline V gene are SQVTM and ANQGSEA. With 5 bases clipped from V and 3 bases from J, the junction kept 7 bases outside the gene matches.

The chain recombines TRBV20-1 with TRBJ1-1, with a tentative D call TRBD1 (6 bases). This CDR3 contains 13 residues. V was trimmed by 1 base and J by 4 bases, leaving 10 bases between them. Germline values: CDR1 DFQATT, CDR2 SNEGSKA (reference sequence). DNA of the CDR3: TGCAGTGCTAGAGGGGGGCGGGGCACTGAAGCTTTCTTT. Its protein is CSARGGRGTEAFF.

The chain is built from TRBV28 and TRBJ1-6; D unclear. V was pared by 5 bases and J by 13 bases, with 12 bases between. Germline V lookup: CDR1 MDHEN, CDR2 SYDVKM. The CDR3 sequence is 12 residues long. CDR3 bases: TGTGCCAGCAGTGTGGGGATCAGGCCCCTCCACTTT. Translating gives CASSVGIRPLHF.

This clonotype was seen more than once but under ten times. The chain employs TRBV7-2 and TRBJ2-5; D perhaps matches TRBD1 (6 bases). Trimming took 2 bases from V and 2 from J, leaving 12 bases between them. The CDR3 runs to 15 residues. CDR1 and CDR2 (germline): SGHTA, FQGNSA. The CDR3 DNA is TGTGCCAGCAGCTTATACAGGCAGGGGCAAGAGACCCAGTACTTC. This sequence encodes CASSLYRQGQETQYF.

The rearrangement joins TRBV10-3 to TRBJ2-7, with D hard to call. V was clipped by 2 bases and J by 4 bases, with 18 bases between them. This CDR3 has 16 residues. Germline V gene sequence: CDR1 ENHRY, CDR2 SYGVKD. The CDR3 protein is CAISETVGIDLYEQYF. In DNA, the CDR3 is TGTGCCATCAGTGAGACTGTAGGGATCGACCTATACGAGCAGTACTTC.